Presented here are 27 T cell receptor beta chains from one specimen sequenced in a study of blood T cell repertoires in COVID-19. The assay was immunoSEQ multiplex PCR, and TCRdb's table has in-frame clones only and misses some. This table has around 47,000 clones, roughly 80% appearing once. Sequencing was done on a sample of peripheral blood. The origin of the receptors is a human donor in a cohort sampled during active COVID-19.

The rearrangement joins TRBV5-6 to TRBJ2-1; D is uncertain. There are 15 residues in the CDR3. Trimming pared 2 bases from V and 0 bases from J, leaving 9 bases between. Germline-derived CDR1 and CDR2 are SGHDT and YYEEEE. The DNA of the CDR3 is TGTGCCAGCAGCTTTGAGGAGAGCTCCTACAATGAGCAGTTCTTC. Amino acid sequence: CASSFEESSYNEQFF.

The gene calls are TRBV10-3 and TRBJ2-6; D uncertain. CDR3 size: 12 residues. Trimming cost V 10 bases and J 0 bases, with 4 bases left between them. Germline V gives CDR1 ENHRY, CDR2 SYGVKD. This CDR3 reads CATFSGANVLTF. In DNA, the CDR3 is TGTGCCACCTTCTCTGGGGCCAACGTCCTGACTTTC.

This clone has only one observation. The genes are TRBV5-5 and TRBJ1-5, with D possibly TRBD1 on 6 matching bases. CDR1 SGHKS and CDR2 YYEKEE come from the germline V gene (reference sequence). This CDR3 contains 19 residues. V was cut by 0 bases and J by 0 bases, with 19 bases left in between. This CDR3 is CASSLGGPGPPYSNQPQHF. For the CDR3, the DNA is TGTGCCAGCAGCTTGGGGGGGCCGGGGCCCCCCTATAGCAATCAGCCCCAGCATTTT.

The rearrangement joins TRBV11-1 to TRBJ1-1; TRBD1 might be the D (6 bases). Germline CDR1 and CDR2: SGHAT and FQDESV (reference sequence). V was shortened by 5 bases and J by 7 bases, with 14 bases between the two germline ends. This CDR3 has 13 amino acids. CDR3 sequence reads: CASSLGGGFEAFF. The CDR3 DNA reads TGTGCCAGCAGCCTAGGTGGGGGCTTTGAAGCTTTCTTT.

The chain combines TRBV7-2 with TRBJ1-5; D gene uncertain. V gave up 6 bases and J gave up 4 bases, with 10 bases separating them. The CDR3 sequence is 13 residues long. Germline CDR1 reads SGHTA; CDR2 reads FQGNSA. The CDR3 coding sequence is TGTGCCAGCAGTCAGAGGGCGAATCAGCCCCAGCATTTT. Its protein product is CASSQRANQPQHF.

This chain joins TRBV5-1 and TRBJ2-3; 11 bases line up with TRBD2. CDR3 length: 14 amino acids. The germline V gene has CDR1 SGHRS and CDR2 YFSETQ. The J segment lost 3 bases and the V segment lost 7 bases, leaving 4 bases of the junction unmatched. This CDR3 reads CASALAGATDTQYF. As DNA, the CDR3 is TGCGCCAGCGCACTAGCGGGGGCTACAGATACGCAGTATTTT.

This clone is termed medium-sized. The rearrangement uses TRBV13 and TRBJ1-2; D unclear. Looked up from germline, CDR1 is PRHDT and CDR2 is FYEKMQ (reference sequence). This CDR3 contains 12 residues. V was shortened by 4 bases and J by 6 bases, with 9 bases between the two germline ends. The CDR3 spells CASSSDTDGYTF. CDR3 sequence (DNA): TGTGCCAGCAGCTCCGACACGGATGGCTACACCTTC.

This chain connects TRBV27 to TRBJ1-6; 7 nucleotides agree with TRBD1. CDR3 size: 17 residues. V lost 1 base and J lost 9; bases outside the gene matches: 12. Germline values: CDR1 MNHEY, CDR2 SMNVEV (reference sequence). The CDR3 nucleotides read TGTGCCAGCAGTTTATTCTTTGGAGACAGGGTCAGTTCACCCCTCCACTTT. Translated: CASSLFFGDRVSSPLHF.

This chain connects TRBV18 to TRBJ2-7; TRBD1 matches at 9 bases. V shed 0 bases and J 3 bases; nucleotides not matched to a gene: 3. CDR1 KGHSH and CDR2 LQKENI come from the germline V gene. The CDR3 spans 15 residues. CDR3 nucleotides: TGTGCCAGCTCACCACCGGGACAGGGTTTCTACGAGCAGTACTTC. Protein: CASSPPGQGFYEQYF.

J is TRBJ2-5 and V is TRBV6-2 or TRBV6-3; D might be TRBD1 (6 bases). Trimming removed 4 bases at V and 2 bases at J, with 17 bases between. The CDR3 runs 16 residues. Germline V gives CDR1 MNHEY, CDR2 SVGEGT. Here the CDR3 reads CASSSHRPGQQETQYF. The CDR3 bases are TGTGCCAGCAGTTCCCACCGGCCGGGACAACAAGAGACCCAGTACTTC.

The chain links TRBV6-5 to TRBJ1-2; 8 bases map to TRBD1. The length of the CDR3 is 15 residues. J gave up 6 bases and V 5 bases, and 11 bases lay outside the gene matches. CDR1 MNHEY and CDR2 SVGAGI come from the germline V gene. CDR3 DNA sequence: TGTGCCAGCAGTCAACGAGCAGGGGGCATCCATGGCTACACCTTC. It is translated as CASSQRAGGIHGYTF.

A single count supports this clone. J is TRBJ2-7 and V is TRBV11-2, with a tentative D call TRBD1 (6 bases). V was shortened by 5 bases and J by 7 bases, with 21 bases between the two germline ends. Germline CDR1 is SGHAT and CDR2 is FQNNGV. This CDR3 contains 15 residues. CDR3 protein: CASSEQGSRTGEQYF. The CDR3 bases are TGTGCCAGCAGCGAACAGGGTTCGAGAACGGGTGAGCAGTACTTC. Filled out from reference TRBV11-2 and TRBJ2-7, the complete variable domain reads EAGVAQSPRYKIIEKRQSVAFWCNPISGHATLYWYQQILGQGPKLLIQFQNNGVVDDSQLPKDRFSAERLKGVDSTLKIQPAKLEDSAVYLCASSEQGSRTGEQYFGPGTRLTVT.

The J gene is TRBJ2-7, the V gene TRBV18; possibly TRBD2 for D (6 bases). Trimming stripped 6 bases from V and 2 bases from J, with 14 bases between. The CDR3 runs 14 residues. Germline CDR1 is KGHSH and CDR2 is LQKENI. The chain's CDR3 is CASSRGAGTYEQYV. The CDR3 DNA sequence: TGTGCCAGCTCCCGAGGGGCGGGAACCTACGAGCAGTACGTC.

The V call is TRBV6-6, the J call TRBJ1-5; 10 bases align to TRBD1. Germline CDR1 MNHNY, CDR2 SVGAGI (reference sequence). CDR3 length: 15 residues. Unmatched junction bases numbered 3, after V lost 6 bases and J lost 1 base. The CDR3 DNA is TGTGCCAGCAGACGGGACAGGGGAAGCAATCAGCCCCAGCATTTT. It encodes CASRRDRGSNQPQHF.

This clone has only one observation. CDR3 loop: CASIGGPRPGVYGYTF. The CDR3 DNA sequence: TGTGCCAGTATAGGGGGACCCAGGCCTGGGGTCTATGGCTACACCTTC. The chain has TRBV19 and TRBJ1-2, with D perhaps matching TRBD1 (6 bases). The length of the CDR3 is 16 residues. CDR1 and CDR2 from the germline V gene are LNHDA and SQIVND (reference sequence). V lost 7 bases and J 4 bases, leaving 22 bases between the germline ends.

The rearrangement uses TRBV7-9 and TRBJ2-7; D possibly corresponds to TRBD2 (5 bases). Germline lookup yields CDR1 SEHNR and CDR2 FQNEAQ (reference sequence). The CDR3 totals 14 residues. Trimming removed 1 base at V and 3 bases at J, with 10 bases between. The CDR3 region is CASSLGVAFYEQYF. Written as DNA, the CDR3 is TGTGCCAGCAGCTTAGGGGTAGCGTTCTACGAGCAGTACTTC.

The V call is TRBV18, the J call TRBJ2-2, with 11 bases aligning to TRBD1. With V trimmed by 3 bases and J by 6 bases, 6 bases remained unmatched. The CDR3 has 16 residues. Germline loops: CDR1 KGHSH, CDR2 LQKENI. The CDR3 region is CASSPRTGGAAGELFF. The CDR3 DNA reads TGTGCCAGCTCACCTAGGACAGGGGGCGCCGCCGGGGAGCTGTTTTTT.

The CDR3 DNA follows: TGTGCCAGCAGACGAGGGACAGCCCTCACGTGGCCCCAGCATTTT. Encoded protein: CASRRGTALTWPQHF. The gene calls are TRBV2 and TRBJ1-5, with 7 bases identical to TRBD1. Germline CDR1 reads SNHLY; CDR2 reads FYNNEI. V was pared by 6 bases and J by 9 bases, with 14 bases of the junction left unmatched. The CDR3 is 15 residues long. The full variable domain, with the rest looked up from reference TRBV2 and TRBJ1-5, is EPEVTQTPSHQVTQMGQEVILRCVPISNHLYFYWYRQILGQKVEFLVSFYNNEISEKSEIFDDQFSVERPDGSNFTLKIRSTKLEDSAMYFCASRRGTALTWPQHFGDGTRLSIL.

V gene TRBV18 combines with J gene TRBJ1-4; D uncertain. Germline V gene sequence: CDR1 KGHSH, CDR2 LQKENI. V lost 0 bases, J lost 0 bases, and 5 bases lay in between. This CDR3 spans 15 amino acids. The CDR3 region has the DNA TGTGCCAGCTCACCACCAGCACCAACTAATGAAAAACTGTTTTTT. Its translation is CASSPPAPTNEKLFF.

The chain's CDR3 is CASSQDQRGLNTGELFF. CDR3 nucleotide sequence: TGCGCCAGCAGCCAAGATCAACGGGGTTTGAACACCGGGGAGCTGTTTTTT. The rearrangement links TRBV4-3 to TRBJ2-2; TRBD2 might be the D (5 bases). Germline V gene data show CDR1 as LGHNA and CDR2 as YSLEER. The V gene lost 0 bases and the J gene lost 1 base, with 12 bases spanning the gap. The length of the CDR3 is 17 residues.

The chain employs TRBV24-1 and TRBJ2-2; D might be TRBD1 (5 bases). In germline, CDR1 is KGHDR, CDR2 SFDVKD. The CDR3 has 15 amino acids. The ends were cut back, 0 bases at V and 1 base at J, with 5 bases in the middle. CDR3 sequence reads: CATSDLTGNTGELFF. The DNA of the CDR3 is TGTGCCACCAGTGATTTGACAGGGAACACCGGGGAGCTGTTTTTT.

The chain is built from TRBV7-8 and TRBJ2-1, with TRBD2 matching 9 bases. The CDR3 spans 15 residues. Germline V CDR1 and CDR2: SGHVS, FQNEAQ. The junction had 4 bases not matched to a gene; V was cut back by 3 bases and J by 4 bases. As DNA, the CDR3 is TGTGCCAGCAGCTTGAGCGGGGGGACTTACAATGAGCAGTTCTTC. Its protein is CASSLSGGTYNEQFF. Supplemented by reference TRBV7-8 and TRBJ2-1, the full variable domain reads GAGVSQSPRYKVAKRGQDVALRCDPISGHVSLFWYQQALGQGPEFLTYFQNEAQLDKSGLPSDRFFAERPEGSVSTLKIQRTQQEDSAVYLCASSLSGGTYNEQFFGPGTRLTVL.

The chain combines TRBV27 with TRBJ1-4, with a weak D call TRBD1 (5 bases). From germline, CDR1 is MNHEY and CDR2 SMNVEV (reference sequence). The CDR3 sequence is 14 residues long. V lost 9 bases to trimming and J lost 0 bases, with 11 bases between them. CDR3: CASTGGATNEKLFF. The CDR3 DNA reads as TGTGCCAGTACCGGGGGGGCAACTAATGAAAAACTGTTTTTT.

This clone came up once. The V gene is TRBV18, the J gene TRBJ2-1; 15 bases are shared with TRBD2. The germline V gene encodes CDR1 KGHSH and CDR2 LQKENI. This CDR3 region has 16 residues. V gave up 2 bases and J gave up 7 bases; unmatched junction bases: 3. CDR3 sequence reads: CASSPSGTSGGNEQFF. DNA of the CDR3: TGTGCCAGCTCACCATCCGGGACTAGCGGGGGGAATGAGCAGTTCTTC.

The J gene is TRBJ2-3, the V gene TRBV4-1; 10 nucleotides match TRBD2. V lost 4 bases and J lost 7; bases outside the gene matches: 17. The CDR3 runs to 18 residues. Germline assignment: CDR1 MGHRA and CDR2 YSYEKL. The CDR3 reads CASSLARLGAGGANTQYF. In DNA form, the CDR3 reads TGCGCCAGCAGCCTAGCTCGCCTCGGAGCGGGGGGGGCAAATACGCAGTATTTT.

The gene calls are TRBV28 and TRBJ1-5; D remains unclear. The CDR3 is 13 amino acids. Trimming left V 5 bases short and J 4 bases short, with 9 bases between. Germline V gene data show CDR1 as MDHEN and CDR2 as SYDVKM. The CDR3 sequence: CASSITVNQPQHF. Here the CDR3 DNA reads TGTGCCAGCAGTATTACGGTAAATCAGCCCCAGCATTTT.

This chain connects TRBV4-1 to TRBJ2-7; D is unclear. With 0 bases removed from V and 0 bases from J, the gap between germline ends came to 6 bases. The CDR3 runs 14 residues. Germline values: CDR1 MGHRA, CDR2 YSYEKL. CDR3 in DNA: TGCGCCAGCAGCCAAGATCTAACCTCCTACGAGCAGTACGTC. Protein product: CASSQDLTSYEQYV.